This TCR beta chain was recovered during a study of radiotherapy plus CTLA-4 blockade in lung cancer. Across the study: Disease control was achieved by over 30% of patients, and objective responses by less than 20%.

People whose metastatic non-small-cell lung cancer was chemo-refractory got focal radiation along with CTLA-4 blockade by ipilimumab. Some clones are missing from TCRdb's copy, which holds only in-frame ones; the method was immunoSEQ multiplex PCR. Of 65,000 to 85,000 clones in the sample, roughly 70% were seen once. Study-wide results and limits: After treatment with radiotherapy plus ipilimumab, TCR clones that came from the tumor expanded in blood.

The V gene's germline CDR1 is LGHNA and CDR2 YNFKEQ. CDR3 length equals 14 residues. Regarding this clone: Its antigen is currently unknown. The germline gene is not matched at one end of the junction; a read error may be the cause. Other DNA sequences within the sample encode an identical CDR3.

This TCR was sampled from a human donor with non-small cell lung cancer whose response to radiotherapy plus ipilimumab could not be evaluated. This rearrangement joins TRBV4-2 to TRBJ1-2; tentative D call: TRBD1 (5 bases). The sequences come from peripheral blood, collected from a patient treated with radiotherapy plus ipilimumab. DNA for the CDR3: TGTGCCAGCAGCCAACAACAGGAGTTGAGTGGCTACACCTTT. It codes for CASSQQQELSGYTF.